This T cell receptor (beta chain) was sequenced for a study of CD8+ T cells in alopecia areata (dated by TCRdb to the late 2010s). Concerning the study at large: Treated patients were enrolled in an open-label pilot trial of oral tofacitinib, 5 to 10 mg twice daily, for moderate-to-severe alopecia areata. Tofacitinib was administered for 6 to 18 months, and 6 months of follow-up off drug were then conducted to assess delayed response and recurrence. Disease severity in treated patients was measured with the SALT score, which quantifies the percentage of affected scalp surface area. The study used high-throughput TCRbeta sequencing to examine T cell clonal expansion in alopecia areata, in both the C3H/HeJ mouse model and human patients. Scalp tissue and sorted CD4+ and CD8+ peripheral blood T cells from patchy and totalis/universalis alopecia areata patients and from healthy controls were covered by human TCRbeta sequencing. Biopsies were taken from tofacitinib-treated patients at baseline and again at 4 and 24 weeks into treatment, and several of those patients also had a later scalp biopsy. Clonality in the scalp was compared among normal scalp (n=4), patchy alopecia areata scalp (n=8), and alopecia totalis/universalis scalp (n=8). The RNA source kit depended on sample type: the PAXgene miRNA kit for fixed scalp, the miRNeasy kit for PBMCs, and the RNeasy kit for mouse skin. TCRbeta CDR3 regions were amplified by immunoSEQ multiplex PCR using 35 Vbeta forward and 13 Jbeta reverse primers. The paper as a whole reports these results and caveats: Lesional scalp, especially in alopecia totalis/universalis, showed higher clonality and more expanded CD8+ clones than normal scalp, suggesting antigenic drive. With tofacitinib, both scalp clonality and the number of expanded CD8+ clones among the top 100 scalp clones went down significantly. Because the treated cohort was small and included a single nonresponder, larger studies are needed to assess links between baseline CD8+ expansion and response. Many expanded lesional clones were found to persist in scalp and blood during tofacitinib treatment, and relapse after treatment cessation may be partly explained by this persistence. Shared TCR sequences between patients were less evident than in mice, which may be partly attributable to HLA diversity in the patient population. Unlike mouse skin, which is dominated by gammadelta T cells, normal human skin has resident alphabeta T cells that are also sequenced, and this complicates analysis of the scalp TCR repertoire.

Library preparation used the immunoSEQ multiplex PCR assay. RNA was extracted from all samples and reverse transcribed into cDNA, which served as template for TCR sequencing. SuperScript III was used to make first-strand cDNA, primed with a 2:1 mix of oligo-dT and random hexamers. A synthetic immune receptor repertoire was used to assess amplification bias, and residual bias was removed computationally. As for how the authors treated the data: Raw reads were preprocessed for error removal, and CDR3 was defined according to IMGT conventions as running from the conserved cysteine to phenylalanine. Clonality was computed by normalizing Shannon entropy by log2 of the number of productive unique TCRs and subtracting the result from 1. CD4 or CD8 identity of scalp clones was inferred by cross-referencing scalp TCRbeta sequences with sorted blood CD4 and CD8 repertoires. Entries here come from immuneACCESS through TCRdb and include only in-frame sequences with V and J called. Some clones fail to appear in such tables; in the studies checked, an unresolved V gene covers under half of the shortfall, and the cause of the remainder is unknown. The V and J calls and clone size are taken from that table; D and trimming were inferred from the DNA. The sample includes about 250,000 clones, with 60% observed a single time. The ten most abundant clones make up roughly 0.93% of the sample.

CDR1 and CDR2, per the germline V gene, are SGHTA and FQGTGA. V and J are trimmed by 0 bases and 3 bases, and the gene matches miss 4 bases of the junction. Counted from cysteine to phenylalanine, this CDR3 has 15 amino acids. The DNA shown is the 45-base CDR3, in frame from base 1. Points on this clone: Its specific antigen is unknown. One base away there is no much larger clone; base qualities are not given.

The intended sense of this specimen's treatment or condition label: oral pan-JAK inhibitor, 5-10 mg twice daily. Lesional scalp punch biopsies and peripheral blood were collected from alopecia areata patients. PBMCs were isolated by density centrifugation and stained for CD3, CD4 and CD8, and CD4+ and CD8+ T cells were sorted on a FACSAria. Recombination linked TRBV7-3 to TRBJ1-2; 7 central bases correspond to TRBD1. This material consisted of CD4+ T cells sorted from blood, taken around week 53, from a patient treated with tofacitinib. The TCR was taken from a human donor with alopecia areata. The CDR3 amino acid sequence is: CASSLTGQGDYGYTF. The nucleotide sequence is TGTGCCAGCAGCTTAACAGGGCAGGGGGACTATGGCTACACCTTC.